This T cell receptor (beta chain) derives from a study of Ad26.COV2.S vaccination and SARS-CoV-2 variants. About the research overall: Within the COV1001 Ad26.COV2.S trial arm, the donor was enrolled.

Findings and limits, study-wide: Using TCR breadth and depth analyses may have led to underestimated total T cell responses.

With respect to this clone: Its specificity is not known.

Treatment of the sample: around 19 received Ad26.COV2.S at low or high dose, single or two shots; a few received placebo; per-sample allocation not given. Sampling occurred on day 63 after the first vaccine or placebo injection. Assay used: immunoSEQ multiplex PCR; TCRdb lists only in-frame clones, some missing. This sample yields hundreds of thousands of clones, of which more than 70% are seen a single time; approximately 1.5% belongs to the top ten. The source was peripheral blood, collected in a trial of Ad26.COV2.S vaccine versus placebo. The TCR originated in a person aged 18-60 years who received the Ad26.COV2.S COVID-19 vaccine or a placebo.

The CDR3 sequence: CASSSTENSPLHF. The CDR3 nucleotides read TGTGCCAGCAGTTCAACTGAAAATTCACCCCTCCACTTT. The chain is built from TRBV7-9 and TRBJ1-6; no firm D call. CDR3 length: 13 residues. Germline assignment: CDR1 SEHNR and CDR2 FQNEAQ (reference sequence). The ends were cut back, 6 bases at V and 7 bases at J, with 10 bases in the middle.